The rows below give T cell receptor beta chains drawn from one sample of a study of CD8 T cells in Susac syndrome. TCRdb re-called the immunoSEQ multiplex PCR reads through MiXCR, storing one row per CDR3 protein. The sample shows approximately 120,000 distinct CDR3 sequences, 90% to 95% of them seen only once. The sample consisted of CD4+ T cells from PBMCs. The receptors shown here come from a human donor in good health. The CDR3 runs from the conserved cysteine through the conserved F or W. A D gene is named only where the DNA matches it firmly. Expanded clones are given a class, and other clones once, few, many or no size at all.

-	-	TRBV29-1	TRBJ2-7	TGCAGCGTTGTACCCGTAGGACGGACCTCCTACGAGCAGTACTTC	CSVVPVGRTSYEQYF
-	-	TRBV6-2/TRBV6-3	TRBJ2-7	TGTGCCAGCAGTTACAGGAGCTCCTACGAGCAGTACTTC	CASSYRSSYEQYF
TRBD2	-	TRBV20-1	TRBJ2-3	TGCAGTGCTAGTGCACGGGCTAGCGGGAGTGATACGCAGTATTTT	CSASARASGSDTQYF
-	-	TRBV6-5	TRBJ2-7	TGTGCCAGCAGTTACGGCCCACCTGGTTACAGGTCAATCTCCTACGAGCAGTACTTC	CASSYGPPGYRSISYEQYF
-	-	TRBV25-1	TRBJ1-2	TGTGCCAGCAGTGAATTTGGGCAGGCGATCTATGGCTACACCTTC	CASSEFGQAIYGYTF
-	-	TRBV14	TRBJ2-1	TGTGCCAGCAGCCAAGGGGGGAGTTGGTACAATGAGCAGTTCTTC	CASSQGGSWYNEQFF
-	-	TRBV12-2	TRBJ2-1	TGTGCATGGGAAGGACCCTACAATGAGCAGTTCTTC	CAWEGPYNEQFF
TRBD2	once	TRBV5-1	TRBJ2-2	TGCGCCAGCAGCCTCGGACTAGCGGGAATCTGGGACACCGGGGAGCTGTTTTTT	CASSLGLAGIWDTGELFF
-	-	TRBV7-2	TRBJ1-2	TGTGCCAGCAGCCCTCAGCGCGTCTTAACCCCTAACTATGGCTACACCTTC	CASSPQRVLTPNYGYTF
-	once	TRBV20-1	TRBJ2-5	TGCAGTGGGGGTAGCGGTGCTCAAGAGACCCAGTACTTC	CSGGSGAQETQYF
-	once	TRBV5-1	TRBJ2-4	TGCGCCAGCAGCCCCCGGGACATCAACCGCGACAAAAACATTCAGTACTTC	CASSPRDINRDKNIQYF
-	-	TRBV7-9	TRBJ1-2	TGTGCCAGCAGCTCCGGACAAACTAACGCCTTC	CASSSGQTNAF
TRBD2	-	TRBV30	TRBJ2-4	TGTGCCTGGACCGGGGGGGGGAGGAGGGACATTCAGTACTTC	CAWTGGGRRDIQYF
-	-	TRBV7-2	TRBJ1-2	TGTGCCAGCAGCCCGTCCAGAGGGTACTATGGCTACACCTTC	CASSPSRGYYGYTF
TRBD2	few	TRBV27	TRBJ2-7	TGTGCCAGCAGTTTGCTAGCGGGCGCTTACGAGCAGTACTTC	CASSLLAGAYEQYF
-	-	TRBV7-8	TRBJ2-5	TGTGCCAGCAGCCCCAACCGGGCCCACAACCGGGGGACCCAGTACTTC	CASSPNRAHNRGTQYF
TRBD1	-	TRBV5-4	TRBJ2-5	TGTGCCAGCAGCTATGTTCGGACAGGCCCGGGGAAGGAGACCCAGTACTTC	CASSYVRTGPGKETQYF
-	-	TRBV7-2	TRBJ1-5	TGTGCCAGCAGCTTAGCGCGGGGTGGCCAGCCCCAGCATTTT	CASSLARGGQPQHF
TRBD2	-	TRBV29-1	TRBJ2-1	TGCAGCGTCCCAACTAGCGGGGCACCATTGGCCCATGAGCAGTTCTTC	CSVPTSGAPLAHEQFF
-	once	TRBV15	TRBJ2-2	TGTGCCACCAGCACCGGGCCGGTCGGGAACACCGGGGAGCTGTTTTTT	CATSTGPVGNTGELFF
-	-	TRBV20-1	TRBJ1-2	TGCAGTGCTAGAGGTCACGGACCGAACACCTTC	CSARGHGPNTF
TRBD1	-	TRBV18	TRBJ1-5	TGTGCCAGCTCACCGGCGACAGGGGGCGGCAATCAGCCCCAGCATTTT	CASSPATGGGNQPQHF
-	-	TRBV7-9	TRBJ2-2	TGTGCCAGCACCGTGACGGGGGCGAACACCGGGGAGCTGTTTTTT	CASTVTGANTGELFF
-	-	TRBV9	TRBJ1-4	TGTGCCAGCAGCCCAAGGGCCAATGAAAAACTGTTTTTT	CASSPRANEKLFF
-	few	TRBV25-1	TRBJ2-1	TGTGCCAGCAGCCAGTACAATGAGCAGTTCTTC	CASSQYNEQFF
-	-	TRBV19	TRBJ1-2	TGTGCCAGTAGTATAGTGGCAGGGACTAACTATGGCTACACCTTC	CASSIVAGTNYGYTF
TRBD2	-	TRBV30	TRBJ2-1	TGTGCCTGGACCGAGGGAGGGGCCGTATACAATGAGCAGTTCTTC	CAWTEGGAVYNEQFF